This T cell receptor beta chain was captured in a study of cytomegalovirus exposure and HLA in healthy donors (dated by TCRdb to about 2017). About the study as a whole: An earlier analysis of fewer than 750 of the donors reported 276 Gb of sequence data and 95 million to 130 million unique TCR beta sequences obtained from around 180 million T cells. An early release covering more than 500 HLA-typed donors comprised about 310 gigabases of sequencing data and about 90 million unique TCR sequences. The genetic ancestry cluster associated with self-reported Caucasian donors included around four fifths of the 398 genotyped donors. The study aimed to test whether signatures of past pathogen exposure could be identified by cataloging public T cell receptors. The study used immunosequencing to profile the T cell repertoires of 670 or so subjects and linked those repertoires to cytomegalovirus serostatus. In addition to the first cohort of 650 to 750 subjects, a separate validation cohort of 120 different subjects was used. To predict cytomegalovirus infection status, the study brought together high-throughput TCR immunosequencing, statistical association of individual TCRs with disease status, and machine learning. A later analysis re-analyzed previously published TCR beta repertoires from roughly 690 donors and added high-resolution HLA genotyping to study TCR occurrence patterns. Rather than using new phenotypic data, the later analysis identified candidate immune exposures from TCR beta sequences and from how often those sequences occurred across donors. In an earlier analysis of a few hundred of the donors, high-throughput TCR beta sequencing was used to judge whether each TCR beta V gene segment behaved as functional or pseudogenic. Donor age, sex, ethnicity and CMV serostatus were collected together with the repertoire data. Genome-wide SNP genotypes for about 65% of the roughly 670 donors were used in a later genetic analysis, which treated that subset as a discovery cohort. All discovery cohort repertoires had been generated on a single sequencing platform. Class I and class II HLA loci were covered by the typing at four-digit resolution. Typing coverage differed by locus: A, B, C, DRB1 and DQB1 were typed in roughly 620-630 donors, DQA1 in 500 to 550, DPA1 in roughly 590, and DPB1 in approximately 450. Roughly five DR-DQ haplotypes were handled as single units for association and clustering because linkage in the cohort was strong. Across 300 to 400 genotyped donors of the cohort, an average of 235,054 unique TCR beta nucleotide sequences per donor were sequenced, and around 20% of those sequences were non-productive. What the research found in general, with its limitations: V-gene and J-gene trimming of TCR beta chains was associated with a missense DCLRE1C variant in a later genetic analysis, and the association was replicated in an independent cohort. Strong co-occurrence of HLA alleles, especially DR and DQ, made assigning TCR associations to individual alleles difficult. In a later analysis, the rate of TCR association differed among HLA loci, with DRB1 alleles having the most associated TCRs and HLA-C alleles having the fewest. The sequencing pipeline was judged likely to have produced a cluster of highly shared sequence variants as a technical artifact. Because counts were too low, some 17 rarely observed V segments, including chromosome 9 orphons, were left out of the earlier analysis of 500 to 750 of the donors. According to the authors, the approach could potentially be generalized to other disease states and immunological phenotypes. According to a later genetic analysis, donors in an Asian-associated ancestry cluster had fewer N-insertions in productive TCRs than the roughly 660-donor mean. Some IMGT-functional V segments, including TRBV6-2 and TRBV6-3, could not be told apart with the 87-base-pair reads, so those segments were excluded. The cohort was sequenced for TCR beta chains only, and without alpha or paired-chain data the features that could be detected were limited. The study listed approximately 150 TCR beta chains as associated with cytomegalovirus. Across donors, most TCR sequences were observed very rarely, whereas some public TCRs were present in many individuals. An earlier analysis of approximately 540 of the donors showed that most TCR beta V segments appeared in productive rearrangements either about 90% or about 30% of the time, which broadly matched IMGT annotations. Linkage disequilibrium might explain the correlated functional status among segregating V segments, but an unknown experimental factor could not be ruled out. Several of the top co-occurrence clusters appeared to be linked to parvovirus B19, influenza, CMV and Epstein-Barr virus, according to a later analysis. In a later analysis, some 18,000 TCR beta sequences were associated with specific HLA alleles at a false discovery rate of 0.05. According to a later analysis, most CMV-associated TCR beta chains appeared to be HLA-restricted, and the HLA associations seemed to be driven largely by CMV exposure. Because some donors lacked HLA typing at each locus, the association tests relied only on the typed subset. In a later analysis, HLA-associated TCR beta chains were found to be more clonally expanded and to have lower generation probabilities than equally common non-associated chains. The only immune exposure information available for the cohort was CMV serostatus. The classifier was reported to diagnose cytomegalovirus status with high specificity and sensitivity in both the original and validation cohorts. A further reported finding was that TCR beta sequences accurately predicted the HLA-A and HLA-B alleles for most subjects in the first cohort. Presence/absence analyses assumed roughly uniform sequencing depth across donors, an assumption that may not hold. A few of the identified cytomegalovirus-associated TCR beta chains were confirmed in vitro to be specific for cytomegalovirus antigens.

The cohort consisted of approximately 690 healthy bone marrow donors. All cohort members were sampled while nominally healthy, although unrecorded immune exposures were likely present. CMV serostatus was positive for around 310 and negative for about 55% of the roughly 670 cohort members, and was not recorded for this donor. A peripheral blood sample was collected from each donor, and TCR beta sequencing was performed on peripheral blood mononuclear cells. Genomic DNA extraction from the blood cell samples was performed with the Qiagen DNeasy Blood Extraction Kit. As concerns this clone: There is no known antigen for this receptor. No quality values exist for individual bases; no much larger clone is one base distant.

The protocol used for the library was the immunoSEQ multiplex PCR assay. For the multiplex PCR, a mixture combining 60 forward primers for TCR Vbeta segments and 13 reverse primers for TCR Jbeta segments was used. The CDR3 region of rearranged TCR beta genes was amplified from genomic DNA with a multiplex PCR assay. The Illumina HiSeq System was used to sequence the amplified TCR beta libraries as 87-base-pair reads. In the original analysis: In a later analysis, roughly 80 million unique TCR beta chains were counted across the roughly 670 repertoires, and roughly 10 million of these chains were shared by at least two donors. A nearest-neighbor algorithm error-corrected the raw reads and collapsed the reads into unique sequences, merging closely related sequences to remove PCR and sequencing errors. Alignment of CDR3 sequences to IMGT reference sequences was used to assign V, D and J gene segments. Each retained sequence needed at least a six-nucleotide match to both a V gene segment and a J gene segment. A rearrangement counted as productive if the CDR3 had no stop codons and remained in frame with V and J, and every other rearrangement counted as non-productive. Following IMGT convention, CDR3 was defined as the stretch from the second conserved V-encoded cysteine to the conserved J-encoded phenylalanine. The earlier analysis of 500 to 650 of the donors excluded any sequence lacking an unambiguous match to a single V gene segment. An earlier analysis of fewer than 750 of the donors classified V segments as functional when productive rearrangements were above 56.7% and as segregating when the standard deviation between donors was above 5%. A statistical classification framework was built to diagnose cytomegalovirus status from the catalog of TCR beta chain sequences. V and J gene assignment, in a later analysis, came from comparing TCR nucleotide sequences with IMGT/GENE-DB human TR gene sequences. The TCRdist pipeline was used in a later analysis to assign CDR3 sequences and most-parsimonious VDJ recombination scenarios. A later analysis defined each TCR beta chain by its CDR3 amino acid sequence plus V-gene family, and excluded reads lacking a unique V-gene family. A later analysis removed over 500 highly shared, low-generation-probability nucleotide sequences to deal with suspected cross-contamination and a sequencing artifact. For each public chain, a later analysis derived a clonal expansion index from normalized ranks of inferred template counts within each repertoire. In a later analysis, generation probabilities were computed with a VDJ recombination model fitted to out-of-frame rearrangements, and the resulting probabilities were checked against IGoR. In a later analysis, hypergeometric tests were used to score TCR-TCR, TCR-HLA and TCR-CMV co-occurrence, with a repertoire-size bias correction applied to TCR pairs. To estimate false discovery rates, a later analysis permuted the HLA or CMV assignments 20 times. A later analysis grouped co-occurring TCRs with DBSCAN, adding TCRdist sequence similarity when clustering within HLA-allele-positive subsets. Co-occurrence clustering excluded repertoires with fewer than 30,000 or more than 120,000 public chains, plus five with anomalous nucleotide sharing. TCRdb retrieved this table from immuneACCESS and kept in-frame rearrangements only. Not all clones are present; in checked studies, unresolved V genes account for under half, and no reason is known for the remainder. The D gene and trimming were derived from the DNA, and the V and J assignments and clone size from that table. This sample is represented by 150,000 to 200,000 clones; 65% to 75% of them were singletons. The top ten clonotypes cover less than 2.5% of the sample.

The CDR3 contains 14 residues, cysteine and phenylalanine counted. Just the 42-base CDR3 DNA is kept, in frame starting at base 1. The germline V gene gives CDR1 as SGHRS and CDR2 as YFSETQ. Relative to germline, V is missing 7 bases and J is missing 7 bases, with 7 bases of the junction outside any gene match. The source material was PBMCs. The sequence was obtained from a human donor in good health. The chain was built from TRBV5-1 and TRBJ2-3, with 12 bases matching TRBD2. The CDR3 in this case is CASYETSGGYTQYF. The sequenced DNA is TGCGCCAGCTATGAGACTAGCGGGGGATATACGCAGTATTTT.